This T cell receptor beta chain was captured by sequencing in a study of CD8 T cells in Susac syndrome (dated by TCRdb to the late 2010s). About the study as a whole: Repertoire sequencing was used to test whether CD8+ T cell activation and differentiation in Susac syndrome was antigen driven. CD8+ T cell repertoire clonality was compared between more than ten healthy donors, some 14 Susac syndrome patients and 15 multiple sclerosis patients. The paper as a whole reports these results and caveats: The TCR sequencing and HLA analysis was acknowledged to have included a relatively small number of individuals.

For CDR1 and CDR2, the germline V gene (reference sequence) lists LNHDA and SQIVND. V loses 5 bases, J loses 4 bases, and the germline ends lie 21 bases apart. The CDR3 measures 17 amino acids from cysteine to phenylalanine. The kept DNA is CDR3 alone, 51 bases in frame from the first base. RNA was extracted with the RNeasy kit and about 0.5 to 1 ug was reverse transcribed using random hexamers. TCR beta CDR3 regions were amplified with the immunoSEQ multiplex PCR assay covering 54 Vbeta and 13 Jbeta segments. PCR amplification bias was corrected by using a synthetic template baseline for primer optimization and computational correction. The authors' analysis ran thus. Only productive sequences were kept, with reads annotated to V, D and J genes according to IMGT and analyzed in immunoSEQ Analyzer. To calculate clonality, Shannon entropy was normalized by log2 of the number of productive unique sequences and then subtracted from one. For each patient and control, public and private clones were evaluated within the 100 most prevalent clones. Susac-specific clones were defined as absent from healthy and MS cohorts, over a thousand published viral clones and other ImmuneACCESS disease sequences. TCRdb reran the public reads through fastp at Q25 and MiXCR, keeping productive beta chains. Rows with one shared CDR3 protein collapse into an entry with the most common genes and DNA. The V and J calls shown here were made by TCRdb, not taken from the authors' results. For this sample there are just over 80,000 distinct CDR3 sequences; 94% appear just once. About 0.25% of the sample belongs to the ten largest clones.

Peripheral blood CD8+ and CD4+ T cells from healthy donors, Susac syndrome patients and multiple sclerosis patients were profiled by high-throughput TCR beta sequencing. The healthy donors served as controls matched for age and sex. Bulk CD8+ and CD4+ T cells were purified magnetically by negative isolation, whereas CD8+ TEMRA cells were enriched by FACS. Blood was drawn into EDTA tubes, processed within 24 hours, and PBMCs were isolated by density gradient centrifugation. PBMCs intended for TCR sequencing were cryopreserved in liquid nitrogen and were subsequently thawed in a 37 degrees C water bath. The sorted or isolated CD4+, CD8+ and CD8+ TEMRA cells had a purity of 90% or higher. On this clonotype itself: The specificity of this receptor is unknown. The input lacks base qualities; no much larger clone sits a single base away.

The source of this sequence is a human donor in good health. The rearranged chain carries TRBV19 and TRBJ1-5, with a tentative D gene TRBD1 over 5 matching bases. Sequencing was performed on CD8+ T cells from PBMCs. The CDR3 corresponds to CASSLPFPPGLNQPQHF. In nucleotides, the sequence is TGTGCCAGTAGTCTACCCTTCCCGCCAGGGCTGAATCAGCCCCAGCATTTT.